These T cell receptor beta chains were read from a single sample in a study of vaccination and CD4 T cells after COVID-19. Their antigens remain unidentified. TCRdb analysed the PCR reads with MiXCR anew, one entry per CDR3 protein. This sample has over 15,000 distinct CDR3 sequences, with about 51% found just once. The sequencing here drew on CD4+ T cells from blood, cultured in vitro, taken before SARS-CoV-2 vaccination. These receptors were collected from a human donor who had recovered from COVID-19. Both conserved end residues are part of each CDR3. A D gene is named only where the DNA matches it firmly. Size is omitted from some rows. Given values are once, few, many or a class for expanded clones.

j_call d_call clone_size v_call cdr3_nt cdr3_aa
TRBJ1-2 . few TRBV28 TGTGCCAGCAGTAAAGACCGAGTTCAGTATGGCTACACCTTC CASSKDRVQYGYTF
TRBJ2-7 . few TRBV6-1 TGTGCCAGCAGAAGCGGCTACGAGCAGTACTTC CASRSGYEQYF
TRBJ1-5 . . TRBV21-1 TGTGCCAGCAGCAAAAAAGCGGACAGGGGGTTAGGGAATCAGCCCCAGCATTTT CASSKKADRGLGNQPQHF
TRBJ1-2 TRBD1 . TRBV5-1 TGCGCCAGCAGCCCGGGGACAGGGTTTGGAGGCTACACCTTC CASSPGTGFGGYTF
TRBJ2-7 . . TRBV28 TGTGCCAGCAGTCCGACAAGCCCTCTCGAGCAGTACTTC CASSPTSPLEQYF
TRBJ2-1 TRBD2 . TRBV2 TGTGCCAGCAGGCCGGGACTAGCGGGAGTAGATGAGCAGTTCTTC CASRPGLAGVDEQFF
TRBJ1-2 . . TRBV5-6 TGTGCCAGCACTCGTCTGGAGACCGATGGCTACACCTTC CASTRLETDGYTF
TRBJ2-5 . . TRBV5-1 TGCGCCAGCAGCTTGGCGGGAGATACACCGACCCAGTACTTC CASSLAGDTPTQYF
TRBJ2-1 . few TRBV20-1 TGCAGTGCAACCTCCGGGACAATGCCGTACAATGAGCAGTTCTTC CSATSGTMPYNEQFF
TRBJ2-5 . . TRBV7-2 TGTGCCAGCAGCTCCAGACAGAGAGAGACCCAGTACTTC CASSSRQRETQYF
TRBJ2-1 . few TRBV20-1 TGCAGTGCTAGGCACGGAACTGAGCAGTTCTTC CSARHGTEQFF
TRBJ1-2 . . TRBV6-5 TGTGCCAGCAGTTACTCGATGTGGACAGCGATCGACTATGGCTACACCTTC CASSYSMWTAIDYGYTF
TRBJ1-1 . few TRBV15 TGTGCCACCAGCAGAGCGTTATACACTGAAGCTTTCTTT CATSRALYTEAFF
TRBJ2-2 . few TRBV6-1 TGTGCCAGCATGGGGGGCCCCGGGGAGCTGTTTTTT CASMGGPGELFF
TRBJ1-2 TRBD1 few TRBV28 TGTGCCAGCAGTTTATCTCAGGGGGCGGATAACTATGGCTACACCTTC CASSLSQGADNYGYTF